The 22 T cell receptor beta chains given below trace back to one sample, sequenced in a study of blood T cells in healthy people across ages. The authors ran a second PCR of roughly 7 to 11 cycles using a sample-barcoded 5' primer and a J-beta primer mix. From the 5' RACE reads, TCRdb called clonotypes with MiXCR, one entry per CDR3 protein. The table includes about 1.6 million distinct CDR3 sequences, 30% to 40% detected once. The material sequenced was blood. Receptor source: a woman in her 30s in good health.

The table lists this clonotype with a few counts. The rearrangement links TRBV6-1 to TRBJ2-5, with 11 bases matching TRBD1. The CDR3 runs 15 residues. The ends lost 4 bases at V and 5 bases at J; junction bases unmatched: 6. Germline V gives CDR1 MNHNS, CDR2 SASEGT. The DNA of the CDR3 is TGTGCCAGCAGTGTGCGGACAGGGGGCCAGGAGACCCAGTACTTC. As protein: CASSVRTGGQETQYF.

The V and J genes are TRBV6-6 and TRBJ2-3; D is ambiguous. This CDR3 contains 13 residues. The V end lost 6 bases, the J end lost 6 bases, and 13 bases lay between the germline ends. Germline V CDR1 and CDR2: MNHNY, SVGAGI (reference sequence). The CDR3 is CASRFAGLDTQYF. In DNA form, the CDR3 reads TGTGCCAGCAGGTTTGCTGGCCTGGATACGCAGTATTTT.

V and J are TRBV28 and TRBJ2-7; TRBD2 aligns across 8 bases. The CDR3 totals 14 residues. Germline-derived CDR1 and CDR2 are MDHEN and SYDVKM. The V gene end was trimmed by 4 bases and the J gene end by 7 bases; junction bases not matched to a gene: 9. DNA for the CDR3: TGTGCCAGCAGTTCGCTACTAGCGGACAATGAGCAGTACTTC. Its protein product is CASSSLLADNEQYF.

This clonotype was counted only a few times. The V and J genes are TRBV5-1 and TRBJ2-5; D remains unclear. The CDR3 covers 13 residues. Deletions cut 4 bases from V and 5 bases from J, with 12 bases between. Per germline, CDR1 SGHRS and CDR2 YFSETQ. The CDR3 bases are TGCGCCAGCAGCCGAGAAAGGATGGAGACCCAGTACTTC. Its translation: CASSRERMETQYF.

The chain uses TRBV7-9 and TRBJ1-2, with D tentatively TRBD1 (5 bases). The germline V gene encodes CDR1 SEHNR and CDR2 FQNEAQ (reference sequence). This CDR3 contains 16 residues. V was shortened by 5 bases and J by 3 bases, with 19 bases between the two germline ends. The CDR3 nucleotides read TGTGCCAGCAGCCCCTCTAGGGGCAGGGTGGACTATGGCTACACCTTC. Residues: CASSPSRGRVDYGYTF.

In its sample, this clonotype was seen a few times. The genes are TRBV29-1 and TRBJ1-3; unclear D gene. V was shortened by 5 bases and J by 0 bases, with 14 bases between the two germline ends. The CDR3 consists of 15 residues. In germline, CDR1 is SQVTM, CDR2 ANQGSEA. CDR3 sequence (DNA): TGCAGCGTTAGGCCAGTGTTGAACTCTGGAAACACCATATATTTT. This encodes CSVRPVLNSGNTIYF. The full variable domain, rest sourced from reference TRBV29-1 and TRBJ1-3, is SAVISQKPSRDICQRGTSLTIQCQVDSQVTMMFWYRQQPGQSLTLIATANQGSEATYESGFVIDKFPISRPNLTFSTLTVSNMSPEDSSIYLCSVRPVLNSGNTIYFGEGSWLTVV.

The chain joins TRBV20-1 to TRBJ1-4; possibly TRBD1 for D (5 bases). There are 23 residues in the CDR3. Germline CDR1 reads DFQATT; CDR2 reads SNEGSKA (reference sequence). Trimming took 0 bases from V and 0 from J, leaving 32 bases between them. The CDR3 DNA follows: TGCAGTGCTAGAGATCTTCGCCGGAGTTCCCGGGATAAGCAAGGGGCAACTAATGAAAAACTGTTTTTT. It yields the protein CSARDLRRSSRDKQGATNEKLFF.

The rearrangement joins TRBV6-1 to TRBJ1-5, with D perhaps TRBD1 (5 bases). V lost 4 bases and J lost 1, with 17 bases in between. Germline CDR1 is MNHNS and CDR2 is SASEGT. CDR3 length equals 17 residues. The CDR3 protein is CASSVWGDGLSNQPQHF. The CDR3, as DNA: TGTGCCAGCAGTGTCTGGGGCGATGGTTTAAGCAATCAGCCCCAGCATTTT.

This clonotype was picked up a small number of times. The chain uses TRBV4-2 and TRBJ2-3; 10 nucleotides match TRBD2. This CDR3 contains 19 residues. V was clipped by 0 bases and J by 0 bases; unmatched bases: 9. Germline values: CDR1 LGHNA, CDR2 YNFKEQ. This chain's CDR3 is CASSQDQLLAGESTDTQYF. For the CDR3, the DNA is TGTGCCAGCAGCCAAGATCAGTTGCTAGCGGGGGAAAGCACAGATACGCAGTATTTT.

The rearrangement joins TRBV27 to TRBJ2-1; tentatively, D is TRBD2 (5 bases). CDR3 length: 11 residues. Germline V CDR1 and CDR2: MNHEY, SMNVEV (reference sequence). The V and J ends lost 3 bases and 12 bases respectively, with 9 bases between them. The CDR3 protein is CASSFFGGQFF. DNA of the CDR3: TGTGCCAGCAGTTTCTTCGGAGGGCAGTTCTTC.

The chain combines TRBV20-1 with TRBJ2-7; D remains unclear. CDR1 is DFQATT, CDR2 SNEGSKA, per germline (reference sequence). The germline V and J ends were trimmed by 0 bases and 1 base, with 22 bases remaining between them. The CDR3 has 18 residues. CDR3 coding DNA: TGCAGTGCTAGAGATGAGGTCAAGGGTAGATCCCCTTCCTACGAGCAGTACTTC. It codes for CSARDEVKGRSPSYEQYF.

The V gene is TRBV6-1, the J gene TRBJ1-1, with TRBD1 as a possible D gene (5 bases). V lost 8 bases to trimming and J lost 5 bases, with 21 bases between them. The CDR3 totals 15 residues. The germline V gene has CDR1 MNHNS and CDR2 SASEGT. This CDR3 is CASPAGGGGWTEAFF. The CDR3 nucleotides are TGTGCCAGCCCCGCTGGGGGGGGAGGATGGACTGAAGCTTTCTTT.

There are many counts of this clonotype. The CDR3 bases are TGTGCCACCAGTACCGGGACAGGGAGCTACGAGCAGTACTTC. It is translated as CATSTGTGSYEQYF. The V gene is TRBV15, the J gene TRBJ2-7; 9 nucleotides align to TRBD1. The germline gives CDR1 LNHNV, CDR2 YYDKDF (reference sequence). The V gene end was trimmed by 6 bases and the J gene end by 3 bases; junction bases not matched to a gene: 6. The CDR3 sequence is 14 residues long.

This clonotype has only a few counts. This chain links TRBV25-1 with TRBJ2-2, with unresolved D. Trimming stripped 6 bases from V and 2 bases from J, with 13 bases between. Germline V lookup: CDR1 MGHDK, CDR2 SYGVNS. CDR3 length: 15 residues. The CDR3 reads CASSEEIPNTGELFF. CDR3 nucleotides: TGTGCCAGCAGCGAAGAGATACCTAACACCGGGGAGCTGTTTTTT. The full variable domain, in which reference TRBV25-1 and TRBJ2-2 provide the parts outside the CDR3, is EADIYQTPRYLVIGTGKKITLECSQTMGHDKMYWYQQDPGMELHLIHYSYGVNSTEKGDLSSESTVSRIRTEHFPLTLESARPSHTSQYLCASSEEIPNTGELFFGEGSRLTVL.

The rearrangement uses TRBV28 and TRBJ2-7; TRBD2 matches at 8 bases. J lost 1 base, V lost 4 bases, and 15 bases had no gene match. Germline CDR1 is MDHEN and CDR2 is SYDVKM. CDR3 length: 18 amino acids. The CDR3 nucleotides read TGTGCCAGCAGTTATCCCTTTATGGCGGGAGGCCTTTCCTACGAGCAGTACTTC. Protein: CASSYPFMAGGLSYEQYF.

This clonotype was detected a few times. The chain employs TRBV6-1 and TRBJ2-7, with 7 bases lining up with TRBD1. The J segment lost 1 base and the V segment lost 1 base, leaving 4 bases of the junction unmatched. Germline V gives CDR1 MNHNS, CDR2 SASEGT. The CDR3 runs 15 residues. The CDR3 loop reads CASSEGQGLSYEQYF. In DNA, the CDR3 is TGTGCCAGCAGTGAAGGACAGGGCCTGTCCTACGAGCAGTACTTC.

This CDR3 is CASSTGQGTYTDTQYF. The CDR3 nucleotides read TGTGCCAGTAGTACCGGACAGGGGACGTACACAGATACGCAGTATTTT. This chain joins TRBV19 and TRBJ2-3, with 9 bases that match TRBD1. V trimming: 4 bases; J trimming: 2 bases; junction bases outside the gene matches: 7. Germline CDR1 LNHDA, CDR2 SQIVND (reference sequence). The CDR3 is 16 residues long.

Details on this clonotype: At one boundary the junction diverges from the germline segment, which might be a read error. The chain employs TRBV10-3 and TRBJ2-1, with D possibly being TRBD2 (5 bases). The germline V gene has CDR1 ENHRY and CDR2 SYGVKD. The CDR3 is made up of 17 amino acids. CDR3 loop: CAIKGGAGGTSHNEQFF. In DNA form, the CDR3 reads TGTGCCATCAAGGGCGGTGCCGGAGGTACCTCCCACAATGAGCAGTTCTTC.

CDR3 sequence (DNA): TGTGCCAGCAGTCGCGAAGAGGGGGTTCTTAATGAAAAACTGTTTTTT. The encoded protein is CASSREEGVLNEKLFF. This chain uses TRBV5-5 with TRBJ1-4; D is possibly TRBD1 (6 bases). CDR1 SGHKS and CDR2 YYEKEE come from the germline V gene (reference sequence). V shed 5 bases and J shed 4 bases, with 18 bases lying between them. The CDR3 is 16 amino acids.

This clonotype was seen repeatedly, ten times or more. V gene TRBV7-2 combines with J gene TRBJ2-1, with D possibly matching TRBD1 (5 bases). V dropped 1 base and J dropped 4 bases, with 8 bases sitting between them. The CDR3 runs 14 residues. Looked up from germline, CDR1 is SGHTA and CDR2 is FQGNSA. The CDR3: CASSLGSGYNEQFF. CDR3 DNA: TGTGCCAGCAGCTTAGGGTCAGGGTACAATGAGCAGTTCTTC.

In regard to this clonotype: Germline is not matched at one junction end, which may reflect a read error. The chain employs TRBV6-6 and TRBJ2-2; D possibly corresponds to TRBD2 (6 bases). Per germline, CDR1 MNHNY and CDR2 SVGAGI (reference sequence). There are 16 residues in the CDR3. The CDR3 loop is CASISSTSRVTWELFF. Here the CDR3 DNA reads TGTGCCAGCATCTCATCGACTAGTCGGGTCACCTGGGAGCTGTTTTTT.

This clonotype was detected only a few times. The chain has TRBV7-9 and TRBJ1-6; D perhaps matches TRBD1 (6 bases). Per the germline V gene, CDR1 is SEHNR and CDR2 is FQNEAQ (reference sequence). The V gene lost 3 bases and the J gene lost 7 bases, with 10 bases spanning the gap. The CDR3 spans 14 residues. The CDR3 sequence: CASSFGGGNSPLHF. As DNA, the CDR3 is TGTGCCAGCAGCTTTGGGGGGGGCAATTCACCCCTCCACTTT.